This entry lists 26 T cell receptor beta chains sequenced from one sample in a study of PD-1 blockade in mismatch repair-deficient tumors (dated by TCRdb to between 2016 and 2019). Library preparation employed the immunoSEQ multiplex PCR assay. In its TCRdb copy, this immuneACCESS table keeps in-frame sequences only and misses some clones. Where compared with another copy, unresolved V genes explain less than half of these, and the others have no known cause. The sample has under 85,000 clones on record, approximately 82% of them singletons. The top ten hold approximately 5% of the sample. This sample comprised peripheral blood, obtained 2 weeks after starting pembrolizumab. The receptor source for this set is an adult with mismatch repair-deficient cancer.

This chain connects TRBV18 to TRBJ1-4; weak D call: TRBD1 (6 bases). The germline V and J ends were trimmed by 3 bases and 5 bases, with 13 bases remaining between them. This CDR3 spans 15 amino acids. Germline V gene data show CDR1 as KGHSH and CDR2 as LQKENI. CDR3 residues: CASSPSGTFNEKLFF. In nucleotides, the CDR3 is TGTGCCAGCTCACCGTCCGGGACATTCAATGAAAAACTGTTTTTT.

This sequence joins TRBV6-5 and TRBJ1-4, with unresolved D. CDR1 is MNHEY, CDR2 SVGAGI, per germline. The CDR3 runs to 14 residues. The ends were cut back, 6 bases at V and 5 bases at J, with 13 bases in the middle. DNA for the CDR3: TGTGCCAGCAGGGACGGGATTCGCAATGAAAAACTGTTTTTT. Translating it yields CASRDGIRNEKLFF.

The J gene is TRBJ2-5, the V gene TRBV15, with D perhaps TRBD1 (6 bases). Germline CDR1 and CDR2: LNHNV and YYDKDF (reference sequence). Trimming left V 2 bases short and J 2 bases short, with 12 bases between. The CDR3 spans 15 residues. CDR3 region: CATSRRSGQQETQYF. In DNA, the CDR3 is TGTGCCACCAGCAGAAGGAGCGGACAGCAAGAGACCCAGTACTTC.

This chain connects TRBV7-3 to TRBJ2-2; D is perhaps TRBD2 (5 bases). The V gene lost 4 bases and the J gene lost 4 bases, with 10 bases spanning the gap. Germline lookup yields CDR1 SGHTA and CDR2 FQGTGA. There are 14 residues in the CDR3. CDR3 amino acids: CASSSSRGTGELFF. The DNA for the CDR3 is TGTGCCAGCAGCTCATCTCGGGGCACCGGGGAGCTGTTTTTT.

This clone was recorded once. CDR3 coding DNA: TGTGCCAGCAGTCGGACTAGCGGGGGATACAATGAGCAGTTCTTC. Its protein is CASSRTSGGYNEQFF. The gene calls are TRBV11-1 and TRBJ2-1; the match to TRBD2 covers 13 bases. The ends lost 6 bases at V and 4 bases at J; junction bases unmatched: 3. There are 15 residues in the CDR3. Germline CDR1 is SGHAT and CDR2 is FQDESV (reference sequence).

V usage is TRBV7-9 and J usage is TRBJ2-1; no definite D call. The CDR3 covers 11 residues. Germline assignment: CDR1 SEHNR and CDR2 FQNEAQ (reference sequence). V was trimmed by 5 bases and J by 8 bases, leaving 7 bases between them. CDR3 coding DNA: TGTGCCAGCAGCGCCTCGTATGAGCAGTTCTTC. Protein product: CASSASYEQFF.

The DNA for the CDR3 is TGTGCCAGCAGCTTGGCGTCAGCCAAAAACATTCAGTACTTC. This codes for CASSLASAKNIQYF. The rearrangement links TRBV5-6 to TRBJ2-4; no reliable D call. CDR3 length: 14 residues. The germline CDR1 and CDR2 sequences are SGHDT and YYEEEE. The ends were cut back, 0 bases at V and 0 bases at J, with 4 bases in the middle.

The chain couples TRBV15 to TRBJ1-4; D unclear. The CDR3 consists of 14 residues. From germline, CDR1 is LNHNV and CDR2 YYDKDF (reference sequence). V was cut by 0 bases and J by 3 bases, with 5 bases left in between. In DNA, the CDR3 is TGTGCCACCAGCAGAGATCAAGCTAATGAAAAACTGTTTTTT. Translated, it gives CATSRDQANEKLFF.

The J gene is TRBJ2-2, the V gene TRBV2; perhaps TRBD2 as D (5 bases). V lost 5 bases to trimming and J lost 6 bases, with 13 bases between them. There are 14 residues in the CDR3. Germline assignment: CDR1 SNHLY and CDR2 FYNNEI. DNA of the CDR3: TGTGCCAGCAGTCCTCAACTAGAGCCCGGGGAGCTGTTTTTT. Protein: CASSPQLEPGELFF. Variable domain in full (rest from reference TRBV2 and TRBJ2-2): EPEVTQTPSHQVTQMGQEVILRCVPISNHLYFYWYRQILGQKVEFLVSFYNNEISEKSEIFDDQFSVERPDGSNFTLKIRSTKLEDSAMYFCASSPQLEPGELFFGEGSRLTVL.

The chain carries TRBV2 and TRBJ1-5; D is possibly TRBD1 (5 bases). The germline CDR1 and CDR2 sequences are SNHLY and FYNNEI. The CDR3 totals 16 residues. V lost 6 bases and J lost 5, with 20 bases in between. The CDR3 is CASRVIEGPLDQPQHF. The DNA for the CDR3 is TGTGCCAGCAGGGTCATTGAGGGGCCCCTGGATCAGCCCCAGCATTTT.

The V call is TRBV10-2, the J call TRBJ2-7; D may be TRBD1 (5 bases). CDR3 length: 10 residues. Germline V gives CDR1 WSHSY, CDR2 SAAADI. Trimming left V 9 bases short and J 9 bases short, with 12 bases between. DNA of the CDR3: TGCGCCAGTGGGGCGGAAGTGCAGTACTTC. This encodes CASGAEVQYF.

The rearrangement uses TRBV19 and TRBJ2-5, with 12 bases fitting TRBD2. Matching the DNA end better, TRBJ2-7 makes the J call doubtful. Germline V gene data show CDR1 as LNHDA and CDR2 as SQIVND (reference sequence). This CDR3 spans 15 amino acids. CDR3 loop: CASSRTSGELYEQYF. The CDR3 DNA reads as TGTGCCAGTAGTCGGACTAGCGGGGAACTCTACGAGCAGTACTTC.

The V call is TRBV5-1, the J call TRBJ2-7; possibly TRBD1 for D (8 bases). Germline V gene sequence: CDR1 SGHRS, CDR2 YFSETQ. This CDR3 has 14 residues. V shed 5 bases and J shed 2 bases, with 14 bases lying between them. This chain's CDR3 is CASRKQGGPYEQYF. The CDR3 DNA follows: TGCGCCAGCAGGAAACAGGGGGGGCCCTACGAGCAGTACTTC.

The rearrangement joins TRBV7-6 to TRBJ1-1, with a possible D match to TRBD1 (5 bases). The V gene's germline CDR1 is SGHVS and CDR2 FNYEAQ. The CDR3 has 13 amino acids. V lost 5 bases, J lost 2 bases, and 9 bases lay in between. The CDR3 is CASSTDINTEAFF. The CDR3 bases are TGTGCCAGCAGCACGGACATAAACACTGAAGCTTTCTTT.

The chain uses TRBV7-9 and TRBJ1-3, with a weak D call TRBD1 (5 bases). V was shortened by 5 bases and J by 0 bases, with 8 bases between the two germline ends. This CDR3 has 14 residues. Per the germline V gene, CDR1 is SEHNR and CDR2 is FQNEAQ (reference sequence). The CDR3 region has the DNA TGTGCCAGCAGCCCGGACATCTCTGGAAACACCATATATTTT. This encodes CASSPDISGNTIYF.

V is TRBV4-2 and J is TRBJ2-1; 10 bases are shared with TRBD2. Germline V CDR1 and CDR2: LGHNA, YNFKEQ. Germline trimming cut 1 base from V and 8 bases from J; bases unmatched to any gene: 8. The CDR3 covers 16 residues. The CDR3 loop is CASSQAPAGGRDEQFF. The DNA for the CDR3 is TGTGCCAGCAGCCAAGCTCCAGCGGGAGGGAGGGATGAGCAGTTCTTC.

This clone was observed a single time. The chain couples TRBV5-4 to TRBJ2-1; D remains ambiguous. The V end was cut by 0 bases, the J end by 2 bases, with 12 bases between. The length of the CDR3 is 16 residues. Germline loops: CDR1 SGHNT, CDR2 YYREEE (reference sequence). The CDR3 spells CASSLDPESPYNEQFF. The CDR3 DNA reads TGTGCCAGCAGCTTGGACCCCGAATCTCCCTACAATGAGCAGTTCTTC.

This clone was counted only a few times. The CDR3 coding sequence is TGTGCCAGCAGTGTTCCCGGGACTAGCGGGAGTAATGAGCAGTTCTTC. Its translation is CASSVPGTSGSNEQFF. The rearrangement uses TRBV6-9 and TRBJ2-1; 14 bases agree with TRBD2. This CDR3 contains 16 residues. Germline CDR1 MNHGY, CDR2 SVAAGI. With 5 bases clipped from V and 7 bases from J, the junction kept 7 bases outside the gene matches.

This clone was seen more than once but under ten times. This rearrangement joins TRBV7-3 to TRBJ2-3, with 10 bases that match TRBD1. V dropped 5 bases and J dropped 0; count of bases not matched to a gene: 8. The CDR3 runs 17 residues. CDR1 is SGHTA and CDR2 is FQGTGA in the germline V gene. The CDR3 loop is CASSGGQGITSTDTQYF. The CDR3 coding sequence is TGTGCCAGCAGCGGGGGACAGGGGATAACTAGCACAGATACGCAGTATTTT.

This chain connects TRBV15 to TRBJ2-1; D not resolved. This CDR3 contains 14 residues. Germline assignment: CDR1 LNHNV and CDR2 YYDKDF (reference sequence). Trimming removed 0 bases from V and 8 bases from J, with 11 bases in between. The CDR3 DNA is TGTGCCACCAGCAGAGATTTGGGTGGGTATGAGCAGTTCTTC. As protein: CATSRDLGGYEQFF.

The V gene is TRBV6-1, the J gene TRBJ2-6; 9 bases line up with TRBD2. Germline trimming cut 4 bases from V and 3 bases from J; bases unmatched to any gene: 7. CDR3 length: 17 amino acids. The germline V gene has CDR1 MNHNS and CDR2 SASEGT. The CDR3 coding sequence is TGTGCCAGCAGTGCCAGAGGAGCGGGAGGTGGGGCCAACGTCCTGACTTTC. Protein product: CASSARGAGGGANVLTF.

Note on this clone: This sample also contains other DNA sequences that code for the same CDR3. The CDR3 sequence is CASSVGGGNTIYF. The CDR3 nucleotides are TGTGCCAGCAGCGTAGGTGGCGGAAACACCATATATTTT. V and J are TRBV9 and TRBJ1-3; D unresolved. V shed 0 bases and J shed 4 bases, with 5 bases lying between them. The CDR3 consists of 13 residues. The germline gives CDR1 SGDLS, CDR2 YYNGEE.

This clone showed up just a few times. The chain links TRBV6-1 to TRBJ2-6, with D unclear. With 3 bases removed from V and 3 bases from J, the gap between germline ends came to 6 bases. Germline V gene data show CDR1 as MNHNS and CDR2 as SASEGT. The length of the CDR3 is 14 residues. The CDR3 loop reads CASSDQVGANVLTF. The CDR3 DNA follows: TGTGCCAGCAGTGACCAGGTTGGGGCCAACGTCCTGACTTTC.

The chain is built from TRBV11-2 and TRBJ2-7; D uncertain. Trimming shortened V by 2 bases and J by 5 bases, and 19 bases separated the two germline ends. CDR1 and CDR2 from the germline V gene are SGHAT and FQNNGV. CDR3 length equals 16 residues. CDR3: CASSLSPGSPLNEQYF. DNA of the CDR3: TGTGCCAGCAGCTTATCCCCGGGTAGCCCATTGAACGAGCAGTACTTC. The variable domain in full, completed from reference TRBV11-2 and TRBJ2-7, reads EAGVAQSPRYKIIEKRQSVAFWCNPISGHATLYWYQQILGQGPKLLIQFQNNGVVDDSQLPKDRFSAERLKGVDSTLKIQPAKLEDSAVYLCASSLSPGSPLNEQYFGPGTRLTVT.

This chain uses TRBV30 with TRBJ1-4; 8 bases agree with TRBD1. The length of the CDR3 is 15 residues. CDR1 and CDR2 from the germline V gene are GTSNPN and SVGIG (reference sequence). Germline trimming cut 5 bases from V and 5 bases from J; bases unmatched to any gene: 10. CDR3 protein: CAWGAIGQGNEKLFF. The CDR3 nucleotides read TGTGCCTGGGGGGCCATCGGACAGGGAAATGAAAAACTGTTTTTT.

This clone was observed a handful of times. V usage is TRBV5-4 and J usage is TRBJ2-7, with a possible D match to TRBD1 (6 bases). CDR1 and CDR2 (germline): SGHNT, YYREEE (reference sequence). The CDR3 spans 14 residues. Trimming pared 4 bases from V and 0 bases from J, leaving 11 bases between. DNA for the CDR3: TGTGCCAGCAGCCCGGACAGCAGCTCCTACGAGCAGTACTTC. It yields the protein CASSPDSSSYEQYF.